Each of the 7 T cell receptor beta chains below was sequenced from the same sample in a study of blood T cell repertoires in COVID-19. TCRdb keeps only in-frame clones here, not all; method: immunoSEQ multiplex PCR. The sample has fewer than 40,000 clones, about 90% seen once; the top ten hold about a tenth. Sequenced input: peripheral blood. These receptors were collected from a human donor with active COVID-19. The donor label of this sample is uncertain.

In this sample, this clone turned up once. The chain joins TRBV28 to TRBJ2-7; 9 bases match TRBD1. Losses at the gene ends were 6 bases for V and 5 bases for J; bases not matched to a gene: 11. The CDR3 loop spans 15 amino acids. Germline V gene lookup returns CDR1 MDHEN and CDR2 SYDVKM. The CDR3 DNA reads as TGTGCCAGCAGCCTCCGGGACAGGGTAAACCACGAGCAGTACTTC. Encoded protein: CASSLRDRVNHEQYF.

This clone is a singleton in its sample. The gene calls are TRBV28 and TRBJ2-7, with 10 bases lining up with TRBD1. The trim removed 6 bases at V and 7 bases at J, leaving 6 bases unmatched. Germline CDR1 is MDHEN and CDR2 is SYDVKM. The CDR3 runs 13 residues. The CDR3 protein is CASSRQGAREQYF. CDR3 nucleotides: TGTGCCAGCAGCCGACAGGGGGCAAGGGAGCAGTACTTC.

V and J are TRBV5-5 and TRBJ2-5; tentative D call: TRBD1 (5 bases). The V gene's germline CDR1 is SGHKS and CDR2 YYEKEE (reference sequence). Deletions cut 0 bases from V and 1 base from J, with 10 bases between. The CDR3 spans 15 residues. The CDR3 DNA sequence: TGTGCCAGCAGCTTGGGCCAGGGCGTCCAAGAGACCCAGTACTTC. It is translated as CASSLGQGVQETQYF.

The chain joins TRBV7-6 to TRBJ2-7; D may be TRBD1 (6 bases). This CDR3 has 15 amino acids. Germline V lookup: CDR1 SGHVS, CDR2 FNYEAQ. V lost 4 bases and J 3 bases, leaving 16 bases between the germline ends. The CDR3 bases are TGTGCCAGCAGCTCCTCACAGGGTCTCCACTACGAGCAGTACTTC. Amino acid sequence: CASSSSQGLHYEQYF.

This chain links TRBV27 with TRBJ1-1; D is undetermined. The V end was cut by 7 bases, the J end by 0 bases, with 15 bases between. Germline V gene sequence: CDR1 MNHEY, CDR2 SMNVEV (reference sequence). This CDR3 region has 15 residues. CDR3 residues: CASKPELLMNTEAFF. CDR3 coding DNA: TGTGCCAGCAAACCGGAGTTATTGATGAACACTGAAGCTTTCTTT.

The genes are TRBV11-2 and TRBJ1-1; 8 nucleotides align to TRBD1. Unmatched junction bases numbered 1, after V lost 3 bases and J lost 1 base. Germline V lookup: CDR1 SGHAT, CDR2 FQNNGV. The CDR3 is made up of 14 amino acids. The CDR3 coding sequence is TGTGCCAGCAGCTTGGGACAGGCGAACACTGAAGCTTTCTTT. Its translation is CASSLGQANTEAFF.

This chain connects TRBV20-1 to TRBJ2-7, with TRBD1 as a possible D gene (6 bases). With 3 bases removed from V and 5 bases from J, the gap between germline ends came to 17 bases. CDR3 length equals 14 residues. Germline V gene lookup returns CDR1 DFQATT and CDR2 SNEGSKA (reference sequence). Here the CDR3 reads CSASSVTGRDEQYF. The CDR3 DNA is TGCAGTGCTAGTAGCGTTACAGGGCGCGACGAGCAGTACTTC.